Below, 17 T cell receptor beta chains from the same sample are listed, as sequenced in a study of cytomegalovirus exposure and HLA in healthy donors (TCRdb year 2017). Libraries were built with the immunoSEQ multiplex PCR assay. The multiplex PCR relied on a mix of 60 forward primers for TCR Vbeta segments and 13 reverse primers for TCR Jbeta segments. Drawn from immuneACCESS, this table holds only the in-frame rearrangements with V and J called that TCRdb kept. Clones are partly lost; checked studies trace under half to an unresolved V gene and leave the rest unexplained. The sample yields 100,000 to 150,000 clones; about 74% were counted once. The ten largest make up approximately 7.2% of the sample. The sample comprised PBMCs. The source of these receptors is a male donor in good health and CMV-seronegative.

The chain has TRBV7-2 and TRBJ1-6, with TRBD1 identical over 7 bases. CDR3 length equals 15 residues. The ends lost 8 bases at V and 4 bases at J; junction bases unmatched: 8. Germline V lookup: CDR1 SGHTA, CDR2 FQGNSA. CDR3 sequence: CASGRTGEYNSPLHF. CDR3 in DNA: TGTGCCAGCGGCCGGACAGGAGAATATAATTCACCCCTCCACTTT.

This clone was counted only a few times. This chain links TRBV27 with TRBJ2-2; 7 bases fit TRBD2. Unmatched junction bases numbered 8, after V lost 5 bases and J lost 2 bases. The CDR3 is 16 amino acids. The germline V gene encodes CDR1 MNHEY and CDR2 SMNVEV (reference sequence). CDR3: CASSTFQRGNTGELFF. For the CDR3, the DNA is TGTGCCAGCAGTACCTTTCAGCGGGGAAACACCGGGGAGCTGTTTTTT.

This sequence joins TRBV28 and TRBJ1-5; weak D call: TRBD1 (5 bases). Trimming pared 5 bases from V and 0 bases from J, leaving 11 bases between. Germline CDR1 reads MDHEN; CDR2 reads SYDVKM. The CDR3 spans 15 residues. CDR3 nucleotides: TGTGCCAGCAGTGGCCTGGGGGGTAGCAATCAGCCCCAGCATTTT. It codes for CASSGLGGSNQPQHF. The entire variable domain, with the rest obtained from reference TRBV28 and TRBJ1-5, is as follows: DVKVTQSSRYLVKRTGEKVFLECVQDMDHENMFWYRQDPGLGLRLIYFSYDVKMKEKGDIPEGYSVSREKKERFSLILESASTNQTSMYLCASSGLGGSNQPQHFGDGTRLSIL.

This clone was found a few times. CDR3 DNA: TGTGCCAGCAGCGTAGAGGACAGCCAAGAGACCCAGTACTTC. This codes for CASSVEDSQETQYF. The chain combines TRBV9 with TRBJ2-5; a weak D match, TRBD1 (6 bases). The CDR3 totals 14 residues. CDR1 is SGDLS and CDR2 is YYNGEE in the germline V gene. Between the trimmed V and J ends, which lost 0 bases and 1 base, there was a span of 7 bases.

The chain links TRBV6-1 to TRBJ2-5; maybe TRBD2 (7 bases). Trimming shortened V by 6 bases and J by 1 base, and 12 bases separated the two germline ends. Germline CDR1 is MNHNS and CDR2 is SASEGT. The CDR3 loop spans 14 amino acids. This CDR3 is CASSKGGVQETQYF. The CDR3, as DNA: TGTGCCAGCAGCAAAGGGGGGGTCCAAGAGACCCAGTACTTC.

The CDR3 DNA reads as TGTGCCAGCGGTAGCGGGGGCTCCTACGAGCAGTACTTC. This codes for CASGSGGSYEQYF. The V gene is TRBV28, the J gene TRBJ2-7, with TRBD2 matching 9 bases. The CDR3 is 13 amino acids. J was trimmed by 0 bases and V by 8 bases; bases with no gene match: 2. Germline lookup yields CDR1 MDHEN and CDR2 SYDVKM.

Points on this clone: At the DNA level, this CDR3 is encoded by other sequences in the same sample as well. This sequence joins TRBV18 and TRBJ2-7, with 8 bases identical to TRBD1. The CDR3 consists of 13 residues. Germline CDR1 and CDR2: KGHSH and LQKENI. Losses at the gene ends were 3 bases for V and 4 bases for J; bases not matched to a gene: 2. The CDR3 DNA reads as TGTGCCAGCTCACCGGGGACAGGTTACGAGCAGTACTTC. Translation gives CASSPGTGYEQYF.

This rearrangement joins TRBV7-2 to TRBJ1-3, with 10 bases matching TRBD1. CDR1 is SGHTA and CDR2 is FQGNSA in the germline V gene. V was pared by 5 bases and J by 4 bases, with 8 bases of the junction left unmatched. CDR3 length: 16 amino acids. CDR3 DNA sequence: TGTGCCAGCAGCCGACAGGGGGCTGTGTCGGGAAACACCATATATTTT. This codes for CASSRQGAVSGNTIYF.

The chain uses TRBV19 and TRBJ2-3, with a tentative D call TRBD2 (7 bases). V lost 3 bases and J 6 bases, leaving 19 bases between the germline ends. Germline assignment: CDR1 LNHDA and CDR2 SQIVND (reference sequence). The CDR3 loop spans 16 amino acids. The CDR3 is CASSISQGGIADTQYF. CDR3 bases: TGTGCCAGTAGTATCTCACAGGGAGGGATCGCCGATACGCAGTATTTT.

This clone was recorded once. This rearrangement joins TRBV6-5 to TRBJ2-7; 8 bases are shared with TRBD2. This CDR3 region has 15 residues. CDR1 is MNHEY and CDR2 is SVGAGI in the germline V gene. The trim removed 6 bases at V and 0 bases at J, leaving 7 bases unmatched. The CDR3 spells CASRDRGGPSYEQYF. In nucleotides, the CDR3 is TGTGCCAGCAGAGATCGCGGGGGGCCCTCCTACGAGCAGTACTTC.

The chain couples TRBV7-8 to TRBJ2-3; the D gene is possibly TRBD2 (6 bases). The CDR3 is 14 residues long. Trimming cost V 5 bases and J 6 bases, with 15 bases left between them. Germline V CDR1 and CDR2: SGHVS, FQNEAQ. The CDR3 is CASSPRLVTDTQYF. The CDR3 DNA reads TGTGCCAGCAGCCCGAGACTAGTGACGGATACGCAGTATTTT.

The chain couples TRBV27 to TRBJ2-5; 10 positions match TRBD1. The J call may not be correct, given that the DNA end is closer to TRBJ2-7. The length of the CDR3 is 15 residues. Germline V gene data show CDR1 as MNHEY and CDR2 as SMNVEV (reference sequence). In nucleotides, the CDR3 is TGTGCCAGCAGTATCCGGACAGGGGGGATCTACGAGCAGTACTTC. Translated: CASSIRTGGIYEQYF.

The chain carries TRBV4-2 and TRBJ1-1, with a weak D call TRBD1 (5 bases). V lost 1 base, J lost 6 bases, and 18 bases lay in between. This CDR3 is 16 amino acids long. Germline V lookup: CDR1 LGHNA, CDR2 YNFKEQ. CDR3 sequence: CASSQGGIRAGAEAFF. As DNA, the CDR3 is TGTGCCAGCAGCCAAGGGGGCATACGGGCTGGCGCTGAAGCTTTCTTT.

This rearrangement joins TRBV5-6 to TRBJ2-1; 7 bases line up with TRBD2. This CDR3 has 17 residues. Germline V gives CDR1 SGHDT, CDR2 YYEEEE. The junction had 17 bases not matched to a gene; V was cut back by 2 bases and J by 9 bases. The CDR3 reads CASSLQLVTSSPSEQFF. In DNA, the CDR3 is TGTGCCAGCAGCTTACAGCTCGTGACTAGCTCCCCTAGTGAGCAGTTCTTC.

The V gene is TRBV7-9, the J gene TRBJ1-2; D is undetermined. CDR1 and CDR2 from the germline V gene are SEHNR and FQNEAQ (reference sequence). This CDR3 has 13 amino acids. Trimming shortened V by 3 bases and J by 8 bases, and 13 bases separated the two germline ends. The CDR3: CASSFRRARGYTF. CDR3 in DNA: TGTGCCAGCAGCTTTCGACGCGCGAGGGGCTACACCTTC.

The chain combines TRBV19 with TRBJ2-1, with 8 bases fitting TRBD2. V was pared by 10 bases and J by 3 bases, with 11 bases of the junction left unmatched. CDR1 and CDR2 from the germline V gene are LNHDA and SQIVND (reference sequence). The CDR3 loop spans 15 amino acids. The CDR3 reads CATEIGGGGYNEQFF. CDR3 in DNA: TGTGCCACCGAAATCGGGGGGGGAGGCTACAATGAGCAGTTCTTC.

Here the CDR3 reads CASSQDRTGVSYEQYF. As DNA, the CDR3 is TGCGCCAGCAGCCAAGATCGTACGGGAGTGTCCTACGAGCAGTACTTC. The J gene is TRBJ2-5, the V gene TRBV4-1; D might be TRBD2 (6 bases). The J call is in doubt because the DNA end fits TRBJ2-7 better. Looked up from germline, CDR1 is MGHRA and CDR2 is YSYEKL. There are 16 residues in the CDR3.